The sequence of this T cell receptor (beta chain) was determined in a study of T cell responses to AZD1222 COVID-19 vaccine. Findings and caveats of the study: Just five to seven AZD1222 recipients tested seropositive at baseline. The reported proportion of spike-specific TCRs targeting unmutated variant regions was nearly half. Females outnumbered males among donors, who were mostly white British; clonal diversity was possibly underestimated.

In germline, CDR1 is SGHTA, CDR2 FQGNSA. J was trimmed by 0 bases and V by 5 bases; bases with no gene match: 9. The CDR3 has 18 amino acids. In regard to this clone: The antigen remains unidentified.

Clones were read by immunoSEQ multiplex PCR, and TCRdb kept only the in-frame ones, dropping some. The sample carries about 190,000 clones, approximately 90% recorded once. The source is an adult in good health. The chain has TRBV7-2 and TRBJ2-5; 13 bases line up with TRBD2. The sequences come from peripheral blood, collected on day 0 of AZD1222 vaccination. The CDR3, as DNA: TGTGCCAGCAGCCAAAGACTAGCGGGGGGTCCGTACCAAGAGACCCAGTACTTC. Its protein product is CASSQRLAGGPYQETQYF.